This passage covers 31 T cell receptor beta chains from one sample sequenced in a study of blood T cells in healthy people across ages. Alongside a J-beta primer mix, a sample-barcoded 5' primer served in a second PCR lasting about 6 to 11 cycles. TCRdb ran MiXCR on the 5' RACE reads and lists one entry per CDR3 protein. This sample has around 780,000 distinct CDR3 sequences, with around a quarter found just once. These data were also filed under a second study, of T cells of mothers and their children.

Source material: blood. These receptors all come from a boy aged 5-17 years in good health.

For this clonotype: A read error is possible here, since a much larger clone lies one base away. Given the absence of the conserved phenylalanine or tryptophan at the CDR3 end, a read error is likely. The chain uses TRBV7-2 and TRBJ2-7; TRBD1 matches 9 bases. The CDR3 is 14 residues long. CDR1 is SGHTA and CDR2 is FQGNSA in the germline V gene. V was clipped by 4 bases and J by 4 bases; unmatched bases: 5. In DNA, the CDR3 is TGTGCCAGCAGCTCACCGGGACAGGGATACGAGCAGTACTCC. Its translation is CASSSPGQGYEQYS.

This clonotype showed up just a few times. The chain employs TRBV20-1 and TRBJ2-7; 7 nucleotides match TRBD1. With 4 bases clipped from V and 1 base from J, the junction kept 4 bases outside the gene matches. The V gene's germline CDR1 is DFQATT and CDR2 SNEGSKA (reference sequence). The CDR3 is 13 residues long. The CDR3 DNA reads TGCAGTGCTACACGGGACAGTTCCTACGAGCAGTACTTC. Protein sequence: CSATRDSSYEQYF.

This clonotype has only a few counts. The V call is TRBV5-6, the J call TRBJ2-1, with 12 positions matching TRBD2. J was trimmed by 9 bases and V by 3 bases; bases with no gene match: 7. The CDR3 has 15 residues. In germline, CDR1 is SGHDT, CDR2 YYEEEE. The CDR3 DNA is TGTGCCAGCAGCTCTGGACTAGCGGGGACCGCTGAGCAGTTCTTC. It yields the protein CASSSGLAGTAEQFF.

The V gene is TRBV29-1, the J gene TRBJ2-7; D may be TRBD1 (6 bases). CDR1 and CDR2 from the germline V gene are SQVTM and ANQGSEA. Deletions cut 7 bases from V and 0 bases from J, with 16 bases between. The CDR3 sequence is 14 residues long. Here the CDR3 DNA reads TGCAGCGGGTGGGGACATGCAAGCTCCTACGAGCAGTACTTC. Amino acids: CSGWGHASSYEQYF.

The CDR3 is CASSLVGGGVQETQYF. The CDR3 region has the DNA TGCGCCAGCAGCTTGGTTGGCGGGGGGGTCCAAGAGACCCAGTACTTC. This rearrangement joins TRBV5-1 to TRBJ2-5; TRBD2 matches at 9 bases. Losses at the gene ends were 0 bases for V and 1 base for J; bases not matched to a gene: 4. The germline V gene encodes CDR1 SGHRS and CDR2 YFSETQ. CDR3 length equals 16 residues.

CDR3 residues: CASSRFTGGGGEKLFF. Written as DNA, the CDR3 is TGCGCCAGCAGCCGGTTCACAGGGGGCGGTGGTGAAAAACTGTTTTTT. The chain combines TRBV4-1 with TRBJ1-4; 9 bases are a match to TRBD1. Germline CDR1 and CDR2: MGHRA and YSYEKL. The V segment lost 4 bases and the J segment 7 bases; nucleotides outside the gene matches: 10. The CDR3 runs 16 residues.

This clonotype was seen a few times. V gene TRBV3-1 combines with J gene TRBJ2-7; D is unresolved. Germline CDR1 LGHDT, CDR2 YNNKEL (reference sequence). Trimming removed 1 base at V and 0 bases at J, with 10 bases between. The CDR3 is made up of 15 amino acids. This CDR3 is CASSQGHSSSYEQYF. The CDR3 DNA sequence: TGTGCCAGCAGCCAAGGACATTCAAGCTCCTACGAGCAGTACTTC.

This clonotype was counted between two and nine times. J is TRBJ2-3 and V is TRBV12-5; maybe TRBD1 (6 bases). The germline V gene encodes CDR1 LGHNT and CDR2 FRNRAP. Trimming left V 1 base short and J 4 bases short, with 12 bases between. CDR3 length: 15 residues. CDR3 protein: CASGLGTRTADTQYF. In DNA, the CDR3 is TGTGCTAGTGGTTTGGGAACTCGGACAGCAGATACGCAGTATTTT.

This rearrangement joins TRBV27 to TRBJ2-5; no reliable D call. Matching the DNA end better, TRBJ2-7 makes the J call doubtful. CDR1 and CDR2 from the germline V gene are MNHEY and SMNVEV (reference sequence). The length of the CDR3 is 15 residues. CDR3 sequence: CASSLSGWAVYEQYF. For the CDR3, the DNA is TGTGCCAGCAGTTTATCAGGATGGGCGGTCTACGAGCAGTACTTC.

This clonotype was picked up a small number of times. The junction and the germline gene differ at one end; a read error may be behind it. This chain connects TRBV27 to TRBJ2-1; 11 nucleotides align to TRBD2. The CDR3 totals 16 residues. In germline, CDR1 is MNHEY, CDR2 SMNVEV (reference sequence). CDR3 sequence: CASSLETSGVYNEQSF. DNA for the CDR3: TGTGCCAGCAGTTTAGAGACTAGCGGGGTATACAATGAGCAGTCCTTC.

This clonotype was seen only a few times. The chain carries TRBV30 and TRBJ2-4; D call uncertain. Germline values: CDR1 GTSNPN, CDR2 SVGIG (reference sequence). The CDR3 length is 13 residues. V was trimmed by 5 bases and J by 7 bases, leaving 15 bases between them. CDR3: CAWAEGNFNIQYF. CDR3 nucleotide sequence: TGTGCCTGGGCCGAAGGGAATTTCAACATTCAGTACTTC.

A few counts support this clonotype. The chain has TRBV6-5 and TRBJ2-7; D gene uncertain. TRBJ2-1 matches the DNA end more closely, so the J call is doubtful. Germline V gives CDR1 MNHEY, CDR2 SVGAGI. This CDR3 has 14 residues. The CDR3 DNA sequence: TGTGCCAGCAGTTACGAAGCAACTGGGGATGAGCAGTTCTTC. Its translation: CASSYEATGDEQFF.

This clonotype was recorded a few times. The CDR3 DNA is TGTGCCAGCAGCGACCGGACCGTGAGCTCCTACAATGAGCAGTTCTTC. Residues: CASSDRTVSSYNEQFF. The rearrangement uses TRBV7-9 and TRBJ2-1; no clear D gene. The CDR3 runs 16 residues. V lost 5 bases to trimming and J lost 0 bases, with 14 bases between them. Per germline, CDR1 SEHNR and CDR2 FQNEAQ (reference sequence). Variable domain in full (rest from reference TRBV7-9 and TRBJ2-1): DTGVSQNPRHKITKRGQNVTFRCDPISEHNRLYWYRQTLGQGPEFLTYFQNEAQLEKSRLLSDRFSAERPKGSFSTLEIQRTEQGDSAMYLCASSDRTVSSYNEQFFGPGTRLTVL.

This clonotype was detected a few times. The V gene is TRBV12-5, the J gene TRBJ1-2; D call uncertain. Germline V lookup: CDR1 LGHNT, CDR2 FRNRAP. The CDR3 is made up of 17 amino acids. V lost 4 bases and J lost 1, with 19 bases in between. The CDR3 sequence is CASGYDIDQINNYGYTF. CDR3 nucleotides: TGTGCTAGTGGTTACGACATCGACCAGATCAATAACTATGGCTACACCTTC.

V gene TRBV29-1 combines with J gene TRBJ1-4; D unresolved. V gave up 6 bases and J gave up 3 bases, with 11 bases separating them. The V gene's germline CDR1 is SQVTM and CDR2 ANQGSEA. This CDR3 comprises 13 residues. The CDR3, as DNA: TGCAGCGTGGATAGCGCCTCTAATGAAAAACTGTTTTTT. This encodes CSVDSASNEKLFF. Together with reference TRBV29-1 and TRBJ1-4, the CDR3 gives the full variable domain: SAVISQKPSRDICQRGTSLTIQCQVDSQVTMMFWYRQQPGQSLTLIATANQGSEATYESGFVIDKFPISRPNLTFSTLTVSNMSPEDSSIYLCSVDSASNEKLFFGSGTQLSVL.

This clonotype was counted only a few times. The DNA for the CDR3 is TGCGCCACCCCTCTAGCGCTCCTCACAGATACGCAGTATTTT. Residues: CATPLALLTDTQYF. The chain joins TRBV5-1 to TRBJ2-3, with a possible D match to TRBD2 (6 bases). The CDR3 contains 14 residues. V lost 9 bases and J lost 2, with 16 bases in between. CDR1 is SGHRS, CDR2 YFSETQ, per germline.

This clonotype was counted between two and nine times. V is TRBV29-1 and J is TRBJ1-1, with D unclear. The V end lost 5 bases, the J end lost 8 bases, and 15 bases lay between the germline ends. The CDR3 totals 12 residues. The germline CDR1 and CDR2 sequences are SQVTM and ANQGSEA. The CDR3 region has the DNA TGCAGCGTTCCCAGGCGCCAGGAGGAAGCTTTCTTT. The encoded protein is CSVPRRQEEAFF. The whole variable domain, filled in from reference TRBV29-1 and TRBJ1-1, reads SAVISQKPSRDICQRGTSLTIQCQVDSQVTMMFWYRQQPGQSLTLIATANQGSEATYESGFVIDKFPISRPNLTFSTLTVSNMSPEDSSIYLCSVPRRQEEAFFGQGTRLTVV.

This clonotype was picked up a small number of times. For the CDR3, the DNA is TGTGCCAGCAGCTTAGCGCCCAGGTACCAAGAGACCCAGTACTTC. This sequence encodes CASSLAPRYQETQYF. The chain is built from TRBV7-2 and TRBJ2-5; D gene unclear. From germline, CDR1 is SGHTA and CDR2 FQGNSA. V lost 0 bases and J 0 bases, leaving 8 bases between the germline ends. The CDR3 length is 15 residues.

The V call is TRBV7-2, the J call TRBJ2-5, with 10 bases identical to TRBD2. The DNA end is more similar to TRBJ2-1, so the J call may be wrong. Germline V gives CDR1 SGHTA, CDR2 FQGNSA. The CDR3 loop spans 15 amino acids. The CDR3 loop is CASSLLGTSAHEQFF. CDR3 DNA: TGTGCCAGCAGCTTATTGGGGACTAGCGCCCATGAGCAGTTCTTC.

V is TRBV19 and J is TRBJ1-5; D possibly corresponds to TRBD1 (6 bases). CDR3 length equals 14 residues. V was pared by 6 bases and J by 6 bases, with 15 bases between. Per germline, CDR1 LNHDA and CDR2 SQIVND (reference sequence). CDR3 residues: CASSSTGIGQPQHF. As DNA, the CDR3 is TGTGCCAGTAGCAGTACAGGGATCGGTCAGCCCCAGCATTTT.

This clonotype was counted a few times. This chain's CDR3 is CSAWAHSNEQFF. The CDR3 DNA reads as TGCAGCGCATGGGCCCACTCCAATGAGCAGTTCTTC. The J gene is TRBJ2-1, the V gene TRBV29-1; D call uncertain. Trimming left V 7 bases short and J 6 bases short, with 13 bases between. CDR3 length: 12 residues. Germline values: CDR1 SQVTM, CDR2 ANQGSEA.

The chain couples TRBV9 to TRBJ2-1; D not certain. The J call is in doubt because the DNA end fits TRBJ2-5 better. CDR3 length: 16 amino acids. CDR1 SGDLS and CDR2 YYNGEE come from the germline V gene. CDR3 nucleotide sequence: TGTGCCAGCAGCGTAGGGCTTAGTTCGGCTGGAGAGACCCAGTACTTC. Its protein product is CASSVGLSSAGETQYF.

The table lists this clonotype with a few counts. The J gene is TRBJ1-4, the V gene TRBV12-3 or TRBV12-4; D gene ambiguous. The CDR3 contains 10 residues. With 8 bases removed from V and 4 bases from J, the gap between germline ends came to 2 bases. CDR3: CASGNEKLFF. The DNA of the CDR3 is TGTGCCAGCGGTAATGAAAAACTGTTTTTT.

In this sample, this clonotype turned up a few times. The CDR3 sequence is CAIEAGQGAKTQYF. The CDR3 coding sequence is TGTGCCATCGAGGCGGGACAGGGGGCGAAGACCCAGTACTTC. The chain has TRBV10-3 and TRBJ2-1, with 12 bases fitting TRBD1. With the DNA end fitting TRBJ2-5 better, the J assignment may be wrong. The CDR3 totals 14 residues. The V gene's germline CDR1 is ENHRY and CDR2 SYGVKD.

The chain links TRBV2 to TRBJ2-1; 9 bases are shared with TRBD1. The CDR3 totals 17 residues. V shed 7 bases, J shed 3 bases, and the junction held 13 bases outside the gene matches. Germline V lookup: CDR1 SNHLY, CDR2 FYNNEI. The DNA for the CDR3 is TGTGCCAGCATTACCTTAAACTGGGACAGGGTCTACAATGAGCAGTTCTTC. It specifies CASITLNWDRVYNEQFF.

The chain couples TRBV2 to TRBJ2-5; TRBD1 matches at 10 bases. The J call is uncertain, as TRBJ2-7 better fits the DNA end. This CDR3 contains 13 residues. Germline CDR1 and CDR2: SNHLY and FYNNEI. The CDR3 region is CASQGQGYYEQYF. The CDR3 nucleotides are TGTGCCAGCCAGGGACAGGGGTACTACGAGCAGTACTTC.

This clonotype was detected a few times. This chain joins TRBV4-1 and TRBJ2-3, with TRBD2 identical over 7 bases. V lost 4 bases to trimming and J lost 3 bases; unmatched junction nucleotides: 10. Germline CDR1 MGHRA, CDR2 YSYEKL. The CDR3 is 16 residues long. The CDR3 sequence is CASSPLGQAGTDTQYF. In nucleotides, the CDR3 is TGCGCCAGCAGCCCCCTAGGGCAAGCGGGGACAGATACGCAGTATTTT.

The V call is TRBV5-1, the J call TRBJ2-5; no definite D call. Trimming took off 0 bases at V and 3 bases at J, with 9 bases between the two ends. Germline CDR1 SGHRS, CDR2 YFSETQ. This CDR3 contains 14 residues. The CDR3 is CASSLVQREETQYF. The CDR3 DNA is TGCGCCAGCAGCTTGGTACAGAGAGAAGAGACCCAGTACTTC.

In the case of this clonotype: The junction departs from germline at one end; a sequencing error may be responsible. J is TRBJ2-1 and V is TRBV9; D might be TRBD2 (5 bases). Judging by the DNA end, TRBJ2-5 fits better; the J call may be wrong. Germline lookup yields CDR1 SGDLS and CDR2 YYNGEE. This CDR3 is built from 18 residues. CDR3 sequence (DNA): TGTGCCAGCGGCGTAGGAGTCGGCAGACCCATCGGGGAAGAGACCCAGTACTTC. Protein product: CASGVGVGRPIGEETQYF.

Comment on this clonotype: Its ends do not fully match the called genes, so a read error is possible. This chain joins TRBV9 and TRBJ2-7, with a weak D call TRBD1 (6 bases). The CDR3 extends over 14 amino acids. The germline V gene encodes CDR1 SGDLS and CDR2 YYNGEE. Written as DNA, the CDR3 is TGTACCAGCAGCGTAGGAACACAGGGCTGGGAGCAGTACTTC. This translates into CTSSVGTQGWEQYF.

V usage is TRBV27 and J usage is TRBJ2-1, with D perhaps being TRBD1 or TRBD2 (6 bases each). The germline V gene has CDR1 MNHEY and CDR2 SMNVEV (reference sequence). The germline V and J ends were trimmed by 6 bases and 6 bases, with 15 bases remaining between them. The CDR3 sequence is 14 residues long. The CDR3 here is CASSGGGTFNEQFF. Written as DNA, the CDR3 is TGTGCCAGCAGCGGGGGCGGGACCTTCAATGAGCAGTTCTTC.